This T cell receptor beta chain is from a study of cytomegalovirus exposure and HLA in healthy donors. The junction had 8 bases not matched to a gene; V was cut back by 4 bases and J by 8 bases. The CDR3 has 14 amino acids. Per germline, CDR1 MNHEY and CDR2 SMNVEV (reference sequence). For this clone: Its antigen is unidentified.

Study findings and constraints: Associated with HLA alleles at 0.05 false discovery rate in a later analysis were approximately 17,000 TCR beta sequences. Follow-up analysis found HLA locus-dependent TCR association rates, highest for DRB1 and lowest for HLA-C. TCR beta chain V- and J-gene trimming was linked, in a later analysis, to a missense variant in DCLRE1C.

PCR used 60 Vbeta primers and 13 Jbeta primers. Assay: immunoSEQ multiplex PCR; the TCRdb copy retains only in-frame clones and omits some. This table holds some 180,000 clones, around four fifths found once. The receptor was isolated from a man aged 35 to 55 in good health and CMV-seropositive. The sequencing sample was made of PBMCs. The chain is built from TRBV27 and TRBJ2-1, with 7 bases matching TRBD1. The CDR3 sequence: CASSSLHRGDEQFF. In DNA, the CDR3 is TGTGCCAGCAGTTCCCTCCACAGGGGAGATGAGCAGTTCTTC.